A selection of T cell receptor beta chains follows, all from one sample in a study of T-cell reconstitution after alpha-beta-depleted transplantation in children. TCRdb passed the PCR reads through MiXCR, listing each CDR3 protein once. The data contain roughly 200,000 distinct CDR3 sequences, about 9.2% of them singletons. The sequences come from PBMCs from the stem cell graft donor, collected from the stem cell graft. These receptors all stem from a human donor who donated a stem cell graft to a child with acute lymphoblastic leukemia. Each CDR3 is given with its conserved first and last residue. The D gene is left open where the match is weak. For some rows the clone size is stated as once, few or many, or as a class when expanded; others skip it.

TRBJ2-7	TRBV7-2	.	.	CASSLAGSNKYEQYF	TGTGCCAGCAGCTTAGCAGGGTCGAACAAATACGAGCAGTACTTC
TRBJ2-2	TRBV4-3	.	.	CASSQDVAANTGELFF	TGCGCCAGCAGCCAAGATGTGGCAGCGAACACCGGGGAGCTGTTTTTT
TRBJ2-5	TRBV4-1	.	.	CASSQGNSRAVQETQYF	TGCGCCAGCAGCCAAGGCAACAGCCGGGCGGTCCAAGAGACCCAGTACTTC
TRBJ1-2	TRBV5-1	.	many	CASSDGDLYTF	TGCGCCAGCAGCGACGGGGACCTCTACACCTTC
TRBJ1-2	TRBV12-3/TRBV12-4	TRBD1	many	CASSRDRRYTF	TGTGCCAGCTCCCGGGACAGACGCTACACCTTC
TRBJ2-1	TRBV4-1	.	few	CASSQDLLGAYNEQFF	TGCGCCAGCAGCCAAGATTTGCTGGGGGCCTACAATGAGCAGTTCTTC
TRBJ2-1	TRBV5-6	.	many	CASSWTSGWRANEQFF	TGTGCCAGCAGCTGGACTTCAGGATGGAGGGCGAATGAGCAGTTCTTC
TRBJ1-1	TRBV5-1	.	many	CASSPRQNTEAFF	TGCGCCAGCAGTCCACGGCAGAACACTGAAGCTTTCTTT
TRBJ2-5	TRBV20-1	TRBD2	few	CSVAGSETQYF	TGCAGTGTAGCGGGGTCTGAGACCCAGTACTTC
TRBJ2-5	TRBV7-8	.	.	CASSLVANKETQYF	TGTGCCAGCAGCTTAGTGGCTAACAAAGAGACCCAGTACTTC
TRBJ1-3	TRBV29-1	.	.	CSVMNRVSGNTIYF	TGCAGCGTTATGAATAGAGTCTCTGGAAACACCATATATTTT
TRBJ1-5	TRBV6-1	.	.	CASSERGIGSNQPQHF	TGTGCCAGCAGTGAAAGAGGGATAGGAAGCAATCAGCCCCAGCATTTT
TRBJ2-7	TRBV7-8	.	.	CASSPRSGLAYEQYF	TGTGCCAGCAGCCCTCGATCGGGGCTTGCCTACGAGCAGTACTTC
TRBJ1-5	TRBV7-2	.	many	CASSLAAGGGNQPQHF	TGTGCCAGCAGCTTAGCGGCGGGGGGCGGGAATCAGCCCCAGCATTTT
TRBJ2-3	TRBV19	TRBD2	.	CASSGGGPGDTQYF	TGTGCCAGTAGCGGCGGGGGGCCAGGAGATACGCAGTATTTT
TRBJ2-7	TRBV27	TRBD1	few	CASSSYSGQGYEQYF	TGTGCCAGCAGTAGCTATTCGGGACAGGGTTACGAGCAGTACTTC